These T cell receptor beta chains were read from a single sample in a study of T cell changes during pregnancy in multiple sclerosis. Sequencing used immunoSEQ multiplex PCR; TCRdb keeps in-frame clones, though not all of them. The sample consists of about 51,000 clones, roughly 93% of them appearing once. Specimen: peripheral blood, collected in the second trimester of pregnancy. The receptors derive from a female donor with multiple sclerosis, enrolled in a pregnancy study. Each CDR3 is given with its conserved first and last residue. D genes are given only for firm matches. Expanded clones are given a class, and other clones once, few, many or no size at all.

d_gene,j_gene,len,abundance,v_gene,CDR3nt,CDR3aa
TRBD1,TRBJ2-7,14,-,TRBV5-1,TGCGCCAGCAGCGCCGGGACAGGGGGCGACGAGCAGTACTTC,CASSAGTGGDEQYF
TRBD2,TRBJ2-1,16,-,TRBV7-3,TGTGCCAGCAGCCCTCTAGGACTAGCGGGAGTGGATGAGCAGTTCTTC,CASSPLGLAGVDEQFF
-,TRBJ1-2,14,-,TRBV18,TGTGCCAGCTCACCCACCATGGACAGCGTAGGCTACACCTTC,CASSPTMDSVGYTF
-,TRBJ1-1,14,-,TRBV6-5,TGTGCCAGCAGTTACTCGGAGGGTGGAACTGAAGCTTTCTTT,CASSYSEGGTEAFF
TRBD2,TRBJ2-5,15,-,TRBV28,TGTGCCAGCAGTTTTCCTACTAGCGGGCAAGAGACCCAGTACTTC,CASSFPTSGQETQYF
-,TRBJ2-1,16,-,TRBV19,TGTGCCAGTAGCAGGGGAATGTCGAGCTCCTACAATGAGCAGTTCTTC,CASSRGMSSSYNEQFF
TRBD2,TRBJ2-1,13,once,TRBV23-1,TGCGCCAGCGGGGGTAGCGGGAGTAATGAGCAGTTCTTC,CASGGSGSNEQFF
TRBD2,TRBJ2-1,14,-,TRBV11-3,TGTGCCAGCAGCTTACGACTAGCGGGAGATGAGCAGTTCTTC,CASSLRLAGDEQFF
TRBD2,TRBJ2-2,16,-,TRBV5-4,TGTGCCAGCAGCTCGGGACTAGCGGGCAACACCGGGGAGCTGTTTTTT,CASSSGLAGNTGELFF
-,TRBJ1-6,15,-,TRBV9,TGTGCCAGCAGCGTCACCCTGGACGGGGATTCACCCCTCCACTTT,CASSVTLDGDSPLHF
-,TRBJ2-3,16,-,TRBV18,TGTGCCAGCTCACCAGTCCGGTCAACTAGCACAGATACGCAGTATTTT,CASSPVRSTSTDTQYF
TRBD1,TRBJ2-3,17,-,TRBV27,TGTGCCAGCAGTTTGGTTCGACAGGGAATTAGAACAGATACGCAGTATTTT,CASSLVRQGIRTDTQYF
TRBD2,TRBJ2-1,16,-,TRBV9,TGTGCCAGCAGCGTAGGGACTAGCGGGTCCTACAATGAGCAGTTCTTC,CASSVGTSGSYNEQFF
TRBD1,TRBJ1-1,12,-,TRBV10-3,TGTGCCATCAGTGGCACAGGGGATGAAGCTTTCTTT,CAISGTGDEAFF
-,TRBJ2-2,16,-,TRBV11-3,TGTGCCAGCAGCTTTTGGACTATTTCGAACACCGGGGAGCTGTTTTTT,CASSFWTISNTGELFF
TRBD1,TRBJ1-2,15,-,TRBV6-5,TGTGCCAGCAGTTACTATCAGGGGGCATCCTATGGCTACACCTTC,CASSYYQGASYGYTF
-,TRBJ2-1,11,-,TRBV6-5,TGTGCCAGCAGTTACCTAGCGGAGCAGTTCTTC,CASSYLAEQFF
TRBD2,TRBJ2-7,15,-,TRBV27,TGTGCCAGCAGTCCAGGGACTAGCGGAACCTACGAGCAGTACTTC,CASSPGTSGTYEQYF
TRBD2,TRBJ2-2,14,-,TRBV2,TGTGCCAGCAGTTCCAGCGGGAGAGCCGGGGAGCTGTTTTTT,CASSSSGRAGELFF
TRBD2,TRBJ2-1,17,-,TRBV7-9,TGTGCCAGCAGCCTGATCAGGACTAGCGGGAGGGTGGATGAGCAGTTCTTC,CASSLIRTSGRVDEQFF
-,TRBJ2-1,16,-,TRBV9,TGTGCCAGCAGCGTCGTACCGGGACTCACACAGAATGAGCAGTTCTTC,CASSVVPGLTQNEQFF
TRBD1,TRBJ1-4,19,-,TRBV5-6,TGTGCCAGCAGCTTGTTTCGATCGGGACAGGGGGCTGTTAATGAAAAACTGTTTTTT,CASSLFRSGQGAVNEKLFF
-,TRBJ2-3,13,-,TRBV14,TGTGCCAGCAGCCGTTTCGGTACAGATACGCAGTATTTT,CASSRFGTDTQYF
TRBD1,TRBJ1-3,15,-,TRBV5-6,TGTGCCAGCAGCTTGCGCCAGGGGGCTGGAAACACCATATATTTT,CASSLRQGAGNTIYF
TRBD1,TRBJ2-7,14,-,TRBV4-3,TGCGCCAGCAGCCCGGGACAGGGCTCCTACGAGCAGTACTTC,CASSPGQGSYEQYF
TRBD2,TRBJ2-2,14,-,TRBV11-2,TGTGCCAGCAGGCTAGCGGGAGCCACCGGGGAGCTGTTTTTT,CASRLAGATGELFF
TRBD1,TRBJ1-1,14,once,TRBV7-8,TGTGCCAGCAGCCTAGGACAGGGTTGGACTGAAGCTTTCTTT,CASSLGQGWTEAFF
TRBD2,TRBJ2-5,16,-,TRBV5-4,TGTGCCAGCAGCTCGACAGCGGGAGGGCCGTGGGAGACCCAGTACTTC,CASSSTAGGPWETQYF
-,TRBJ2-1,15,-,TRBV2,TGTGCCAGGGAGCCAGGGGAGCTAAACTACAATGAGCAGTTCTTC,CAREPGELNYNEQFF
TRBD2,TRBJ2-7,15,-,TRBV11-2,TGTGCCAGCAGCTTAGTATCGGGAGGATACGGCGAGCAGTACTTC,CASSLVSGGYGEQYF
TRBD2,TRBJ2-2,17,-,TRBV6-1,TGTGCCAGCAGTGCGTTACTAGCGATAGGGCTCTCCGGGGAGCTGTTTTTT,CASSALLAIGLSGELFF
-,TRBJ2-5,13,-,TRBV10-3,TGTGCCATCAGTGCACTAGCCCCAGGGACCCAGTACTTC,CAISALAPGTQYF
TRBD1,TRBJ2-1,15,-,TRBV5-4,TGTGCCAGCAGCTCCCGGGACAGACTGTACAATGAGCAGTTCTTC,CASSSRDRLYNEQFF
-,TRBJ2-1,14,-,TRBV5-4,TGTGCCAGCAGCTCCAGTCCCCCCCCCGATGAGCAGTTCTTC,CASSSSPPPDEQFF
TRBD1,TRBJ2-7,13,few,TRBV4-3,TGCGCCAGCAGCCCTCGGACAGGGGGCGAGCAGTACTTC,CASSPRTGGEQYF
TRBD2,TRBJ2-7,13,-,TRBV15,TGTGCCACCAGCAAAATAAGCGGGAGCGAGCAGTACTTC,CATSKISGSEQYF
TRBD2,TRBJ2-1,15,-,TRBV11-3,TGTGCCAGCAGCCGCGGACTAGCGGGAGGCCCCGAGCAGTTCTTC,CASSRGLAGGPEQFF
-,TRBJ2-7,14,-,TRBV7-2,TGTGCCAGCACCTATCCAGGGCCTTCTTACGAGCAGTACTTC,CASTYPGPSYEQYF
-,TRBJ2-6,16,-,TRBV5-1,TGCGCCAGCAGCGGGACGGGAGTCTCTGGGGCCAACGTCCTGACTTTC,CASSGTGVSGANVLTF
-,TRBJ2-1,14,-,TRBV7-9,TGTGCCAGCAGCGGTGGAACTAGCCCGAGTGTGCAGTTCTTC,CASSGGTSPSVQFF
-,TRBJ2-1,16,once,TRBV11-3,TGTGCCAGCAGCTTACTAGACAGGGACTCATACAATGAGCAGTTCTTC,CASSLLDRDSYNEQFF
-,TRBJ1-1,15,-,TRBV14,TGTGCCAGCAGCCTTACCGGGGGGAGATACACTGAAGCTTTCTTT,CASSLTGGRYTEAFF
TRBD1,TRBJ2-4,13,-,TRBV10-3,TGTGCCATCAGGAAGGGACAGGGATCTTCTCAGTACTTC,CAIRKGQGSSQYF
-,TRBJ2-2,16,-,TRBV6-5,TGTGCCAGCAGTTACTCGAGCCAGCGGTACACCGGGGAGCTGTTTTTT,CASSYSSQRYTGELFF
-,TRBJ2-2,14,-,TRBV6-6,TGTGCCAGCAGTCGGGACTTATTCACCGGGGAGCTGTTTTTT,CASSRDLFTGELFF
TRBD2,TRBJ2-1,15,-,TRBV5-1,TGCGCCAGCAGCGAGGCTAGCGGGGGCACGGTGGAGCAGTTCTTC,CASSEASGGTVEQFF
TRBD1,TRBJ1-5,13,-,TRBV4-1,TGCGCCAGCAGCTTGGGACAGAATCAGCCCCAGCATTTT,CASSLGQNQPQHF
-,TRBJ2-7,14,-,TRBV28,TGTGCCAGCAGTTTGTTCAGAGGAAGCTACGAGCAGTACTTC,CASSLFRGSYEQYF
-,TRBJ1-5,15,-,TRBV5-1,TGCGCCAGCAGCTTGGACGGGTTGCTCAATCAGCCCCAGCATTTT,CASSLDGLLNQPQHF
-,TRBJ2-3,14,-,TRBV6-4,TGTGCCAGCAGTTCCGGGACTAGCACAGATACGCAGTATTTT,CASSSGTSTDTQYF
TRBD1,TRBJ1-2,14,-,TRBV4-3,TGCGCCAGCAGCCCAGTGGGACAGGGGACCGGCTACACCTTC,CASSPVGQGTGYTF
TRBD1,TRBJ2-1,15,-,TRBV2,TGTGCCAGCAGTGAAGGGGGGACAGGGAACAATGAGCAGTTCTTC,CASSEGGTGNNEQFF
-,TRBJ2-3,13,-,TRBV6-5,TGTGCCAGCAGTCCCCGCGGCACAGATACGCAGTATTTT,CASSPRGTDTQYF
-,TRBJ2-5,13,-,TRBV18,TGTGCCAGCTCGCTGGAACAGATGGAGACCCAGTACTTC,CASSLEQMETQYF
-,TRBJ2-1,16,-,TRBV4-2,TGTGCCAGCAGCCAAGTTCTGAAGAGCTCCTACAATGAGCAGTTCTTC,CASSQVLKSSYNEQFF
-,TRBJ1-5,14,-,TRBV4-2,TGTGCCAGCAGCCAAGTTGGGGGCAATGGGCCCCAGCATTTT,CASSQVGGNGPQHF
TRBD2,TRBJ2-3,17,-,TRBV7-9,TGTGCCAGCAGCTTATTAAGCGGGAGGGAGAGCACAGATACGCAGTATTTT,CASSLLSGRESTDTQYF
TRBD2,TRBJ2-7,13,-,TRBV6-1,TGTGCCAGCAGCCGGGACGGGGGGTATGAGCAGTACTTC,CASSRDGGYEQYF